The rows below give T cell receptor beta chains drawn from one sample of a study of blood T cell repertoires in COVID-19. Some clones are missing from TCRdb's copy, which holds only in-frame ones; the method was immunoSEQ multiplex PCR. The data contain fewer than 600,000 clones, roughly nine tenths of them singletons. Sequencing input: peripheral blood. The receptors here all came from a man younger than 35 with COVID-19, enrolled during active disease. The CDR3 runs from the conserved cysteine through the conserved F or W. D genes are given only for firm matches. Some rows have no size entry. The others give once, few or many, or a class for an expanded clone.

TRBJ2-7,TRBD2,TRBV9,NA,TGTGCCAGCAGCTCGGGACTAGCGGATAGCTCCTACGAGCAGTACTTC,CASSSGLADSSYEQYF
TRBJ2-1,TRBD2,TRBV4-2,NA,TGTGCCAGCAGCCAAGAAAGCGGGACTAACAATGAGCAGTTCTTC,CASSQESGTNNEQFF
TRBJ2-1,NA,TRBV30,once,TGTGCCTGGAGTGTTACCAGGGCAGCCGTGAATGAGCAGTTCTTC,CAWSVTRAAVNEQFF
TRBJ2-7,TRBD2,TRBV2,NA,TGTGCCAGCAGTTCCGGGACTAGCGGGCCCTACGAGCAGTACTTC,CASSSGTSGPYEQYF
TRBJ2-1,NA,TRBV2,once,TGTGCCAGCAGTGAGGGGCCCGTCAAACCCCCCAATGAGCAGTTCTTC,CASSEGPVKPPNEQFF
TRBJ2-5,NA,TRBV4-2,NA,TGTGCCAGCAGCCAAGGGGGCCTTCAAGAGACCCAGTACTTC,CASSQGGLQETQYF
TRBJ1-2,TRBD1,TRBV7-9,NA,TGTGCCAGCAGCTCCGGACAGGGGGCAGACTATGGCTACACCTTC,CASSSGQGADYGYTF
TRBJ2-7,TRBD2,TRBV5-4,few,TGTGCCAGCAGCCCCGGGACTAGTCCCTACGAGCAGTACTTC,CASSPGTSPYEQYF
TRBJ1-5,NA,TRBV19,NA,TGTGCCAGTAGTAGTCAGGGCCGTGGTCAGCCCCAGCATTTT,CASSSQGRGQPQHF
TRBJ1-1,TRBD1,TRBV4-1,NA,TGCGCCAGCAGCCAAGAACCGGGACAGAGGGGTAACACTGAAGCTTTCTTT,CASSQEPGQRGNTEAFF